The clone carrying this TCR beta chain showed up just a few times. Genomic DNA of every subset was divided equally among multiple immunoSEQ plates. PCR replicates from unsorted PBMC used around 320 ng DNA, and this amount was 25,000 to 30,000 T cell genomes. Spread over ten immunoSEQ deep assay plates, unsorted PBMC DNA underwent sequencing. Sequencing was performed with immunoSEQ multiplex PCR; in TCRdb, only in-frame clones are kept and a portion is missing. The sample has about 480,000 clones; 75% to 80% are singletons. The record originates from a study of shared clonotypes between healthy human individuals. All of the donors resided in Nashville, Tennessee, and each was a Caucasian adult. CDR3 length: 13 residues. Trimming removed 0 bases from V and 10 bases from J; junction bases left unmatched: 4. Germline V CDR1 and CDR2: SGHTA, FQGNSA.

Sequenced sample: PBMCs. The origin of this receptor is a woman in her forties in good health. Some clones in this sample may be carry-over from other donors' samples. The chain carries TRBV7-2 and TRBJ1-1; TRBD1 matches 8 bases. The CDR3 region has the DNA TGTGCCAGCAGCTTAGCAGGACAGGGTTCAGCTTTCTTT. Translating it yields CASSLAGQGSAFF.